This T cell receptor beta chain was found in a study of T cells expressing NK-cell markers. Germline V gene lookup returns CDR1 LGHDT and CDR2 YNNKEL (reference sequence). CDR3 length equals 17 residues. TCRdb derives one entry per CDR3 protein from the 5' RACE reads, leaving out DNA. The sample totals roughly 180,000 distinct CDR3 sequences; its top ten clones hold about 18%. The chain is built from TRBV3-1 and TRBJ2-1; TCRdb designates TRBD1, a call that cannot be tested without DNA. Sequences were obtained from blood T cells: a sorted CD56 or NKG2C T cell subset, CD4+ or CD8+ T cells, or bulk PBMC T cells (not recorded which). The sequence derives from a woman aged 18 to 75 in good health. The CDR3 reads CASSHPRGRGAGNEQFF.